The clone carrying this TCR beta chain was counted at least ten times. Its specificity is not known. Time point: pre-sensitization, week 0. Indicated treatment: therapeutic diphenylcyclopropenone sensitization with weekly scalp DPC. The CDR3 contains 13 residues. Germline V gives CDR1 SGHTA, CDR2 FQGNSA. Trimming pared 5 bases from V and 6 bases from J, leaving 14 bases between. The data stem from a study of human T cells and chemical hapten exposure. Findings and limits, study-wide: More PT1 expanded TCRs went with higher patch test scores.

TCRdb re-derived calls from the RACE reads in MiXCR, one entry per CDR3 protein. The sample holds around 62,000 distinct CDR3 sequences, around 7% seen once. The V gene is TRBV7-2, the J gene TRBJ2-7, with a weak D call TRBD2 (5 bases). The source is a woman between 25 and 40 years old with alopecia areata. Some clones in this sample may be carry-over from other donors' samples. This sample comprised whole blood, obtained in connection with sensitization to the hapten diphenylcyclopropenone (DPC). The CDR3 nucleotides read TGTGCCAGCAGCCTTATAGGGCGGGCCGAGCAGTACTTC. Translation gives CASSLIGRAEQYF. Together with reference TRBV7-2 and TRBJ2-7, the CDR3 gives the full variable domain: GAGVSQSPSNKVTEKGKDVELRCDPISGHTALYWYRQSLGQGLEFLIYFQGNSAPDKSGLPSDRFSAERTGGSVSTLTIQRTQQEDSAVYLCASSLIGRAEQYFGPGTRLTVT.